This TCR beta chain was obtained from a study of OX40 agonist ivuxolimab in advanced cancers. Study observations and caveats: Dose levels from 0.1 to 3.0 mg/kg saw CD4+ and CD8+ blood T cells expand clonally by week 6.

The CDR3 consists of 14 residues. Trimming removed 5 bases from V and 4 bases from J, with 12 bases in between. CDR1 and CDR2 from the germline V gene are SGHAT and FQNNGV. Autoimmune disease history or systemic immunosuppression was exclusionary. In the case of this clone: Its antigen is currently unknown.

Clones were read by immunoSEQ multiplex PCR, and TCRdb kept only the in-frame ones, dropping some. The profile shows 25,000 to 35,000 clones, approximately 91% of them singletons. The rearrangement links TRBV11-2 to TRBJ1-3, with D possibly matching TRBD1 (6 bases). This sequence originates from an adult with an advanced solid tumor such as melanoma, head and neck, liver or kidney cancer. Sequencing was performed on CD4+ or CD8+ T cells sorted from blood, taken in a trial of the OX40 agonist ivuxolimab. The CDR3 protein is CASSLTGSGNTIYF. The CDR3 DNA is TGTGCCAGCAGCCTCACAGGGTCCGGAAACACCATATATTTT.